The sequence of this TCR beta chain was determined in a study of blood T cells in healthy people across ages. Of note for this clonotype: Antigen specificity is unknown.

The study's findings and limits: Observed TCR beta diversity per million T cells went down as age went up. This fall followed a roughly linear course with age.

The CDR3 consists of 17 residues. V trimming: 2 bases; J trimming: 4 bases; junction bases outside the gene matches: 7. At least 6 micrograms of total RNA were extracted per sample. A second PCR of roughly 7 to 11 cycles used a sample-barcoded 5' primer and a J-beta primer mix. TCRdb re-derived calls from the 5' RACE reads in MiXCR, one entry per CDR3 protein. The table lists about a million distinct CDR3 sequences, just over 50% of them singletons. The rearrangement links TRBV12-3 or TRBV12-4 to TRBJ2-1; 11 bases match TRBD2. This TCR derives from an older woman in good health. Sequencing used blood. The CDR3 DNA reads TGTGCCAGCAGTTTAACGACTAGCGGGATCGGATACAATGAGCAGTTCTTC. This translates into CASSLTTSGIGYNEQFF.